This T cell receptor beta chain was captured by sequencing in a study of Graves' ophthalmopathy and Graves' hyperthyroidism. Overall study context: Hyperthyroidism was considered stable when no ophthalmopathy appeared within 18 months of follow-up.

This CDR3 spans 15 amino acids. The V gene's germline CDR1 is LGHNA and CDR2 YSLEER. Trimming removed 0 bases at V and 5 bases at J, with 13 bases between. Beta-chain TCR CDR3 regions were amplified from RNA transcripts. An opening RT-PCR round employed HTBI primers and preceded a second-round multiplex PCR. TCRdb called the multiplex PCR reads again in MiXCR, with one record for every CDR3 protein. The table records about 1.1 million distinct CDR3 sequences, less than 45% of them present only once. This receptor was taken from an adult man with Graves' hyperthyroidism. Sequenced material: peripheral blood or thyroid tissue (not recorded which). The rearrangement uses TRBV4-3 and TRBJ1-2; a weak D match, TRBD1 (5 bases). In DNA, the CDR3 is TGCGCCAGCAGCCAAGATTGGGACGGGTTATATGGCTACACCTTC. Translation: CASSQDWDGLYGYTF.